The rows below give T cell receptor beta chains drawn from one sample of a study of Graves' ophthalmopathy and Graves' hyperthyroidism. Each CDR3 protein gets one entry after TCRdb re-called the multiplex PCR reads with MiXCR. The data contain nearly 400,000 distinct CDR3 sequences, around 16% of them singletons. Sequenced input: peripheral blood. These receptors all stem from a woman between 18 and 29 years old with Graves' ophthalmopathy. Each CDR3 is given with its conserved first and last residue. A D gene is named only where the DNA matches it firmly. Clone size is not always given. Where it is, it says once, few, many or a class for expanded clones.

D	V	size	J	CDR3	DNA
-	TRBV5-1	many	TRBJ2-3	CASSLGDPYTDTQYF	TGCGCCAGCAGCTTGGGGGACCCCTACACAGATACGCAGTATTTT
TRBD1	TRBV12-3/TRBV12-4	-	TRBJ2-7	CASSRTGGYSYEQYF	TGTGCCAGCAGTCGGACAGGCGGATACTCCTACGAGCAGTACTTC
-	TRBV6-2/TRBV6-3	many	TRBJ2-3	CASSYSTLTDTQYF	TGTGCCAGCAGTTACTCTACCCTCACAGATACGCAGTATTTT
TRBD1	TRBV7-6	many	TRBJ1-2	CASSLQDRASGYTF	TGTGCCAGCAGCCTTCAGGACAGGGCGAGTGGCTACACCTTC
-	TRBV19	many	TRBJ2-7	CASRGGTSPYEQYF	TGTGCCAGTAGGGGTGGAACTTCTCCCTACGAGCAGTACTTC
-	TRBV6-2/TRBV6-3	many	TRBJ1-5	CASGPLGQHF	TGTGCCAGCGGACCCTTGGGTCAGCATTTT
-	TRBV12-3/TRBV12-4	many	TRBJ2-6	CASSGYSGANVLTF	TGTGCCAGCAGTGGTTACTCTGGGGCCAACGTCCTGACTTTC
-	TRBV29-1	many	TRBJ2-5	CSVVEGSETQYF	TGCAGCGTTGTTGAGGGTAGTGAGACCCAGTACTTC
-	TRBV29-1	-	TRBJ1-1	CSVPGRGRVNTEAFF	TGCAGCGTGCCCGGAAGGGGCAGGGTAAACACTGAAGCTTTCTTT
TRBD1	TRBV6-2/TRBV6-3	many	TRBJ2-7	CATVDRGPYEQYF	TGTGCCACCGTGGACAGGGGGCCCTACGAGCAGTACTTC
-	TRBV6-2/TRBV6-3	many	TRBJ1-6	CASRQGSSSPLHF	TGTGCCAGCAGACAGGGAAGCAGTTCACCCCTCCACTTT
-	TRBV28	many	TRBJ2-4	CASSFIGGFWENIQYF	TGTGCCAGCAGTTTTATTGGGGGCTTTTGGGAAAACATTCAGTACTTC
-	TRBV2	many	TRBJ2-1	CASSDSLYNEQFF	TGTGCCAGCAGTGACTCTTTATACAATGAGCAGTTCTTC